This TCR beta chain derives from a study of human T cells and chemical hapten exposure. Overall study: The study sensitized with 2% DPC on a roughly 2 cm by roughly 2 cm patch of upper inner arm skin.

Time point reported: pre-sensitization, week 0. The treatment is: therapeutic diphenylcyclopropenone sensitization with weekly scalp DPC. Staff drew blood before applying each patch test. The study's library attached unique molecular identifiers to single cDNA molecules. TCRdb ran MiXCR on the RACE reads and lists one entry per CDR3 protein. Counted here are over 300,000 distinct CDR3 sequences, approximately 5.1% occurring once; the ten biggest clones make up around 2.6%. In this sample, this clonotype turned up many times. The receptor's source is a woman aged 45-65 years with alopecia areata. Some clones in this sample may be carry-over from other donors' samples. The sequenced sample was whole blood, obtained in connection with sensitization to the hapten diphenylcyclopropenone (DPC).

CDR3 in amino acids: CSVESDRARTGELFF. In DNA, the CDR3 is TGCAGCGTTGAATCGGACAGGGCGAGAACCGGGGAGCTGTTTTTT. The chain recombines TRBV29-1 with TRBJ2-2, with TRBD1 identical over 8 bases. Germline values: CDR1 SQVTM, CDR2 ANQGSEA. CDR3 length: 15 residues. Trimming cost V 2 bases and J 5 bases; bases outside gene matches: 7.